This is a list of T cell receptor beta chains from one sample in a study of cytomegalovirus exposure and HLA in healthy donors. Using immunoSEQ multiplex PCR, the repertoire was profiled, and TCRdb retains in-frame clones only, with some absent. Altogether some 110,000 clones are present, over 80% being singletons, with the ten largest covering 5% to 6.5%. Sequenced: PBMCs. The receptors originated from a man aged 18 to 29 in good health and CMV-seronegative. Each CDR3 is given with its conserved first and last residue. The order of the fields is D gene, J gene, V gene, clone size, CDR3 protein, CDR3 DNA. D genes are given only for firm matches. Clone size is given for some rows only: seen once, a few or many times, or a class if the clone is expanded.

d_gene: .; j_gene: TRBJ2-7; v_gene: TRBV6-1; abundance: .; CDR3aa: CASSVQGGYEQYF; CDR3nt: TGTGCCAGCAGTGTACAGGGTGGCTACGAGCAGTACTTC
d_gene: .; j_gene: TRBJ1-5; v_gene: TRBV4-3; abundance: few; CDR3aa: CASSQVSRNQPQHF; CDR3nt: TGCGCCAGCAGCCAAGTTTCCAGAAATCAGCCCCAGCATTTT
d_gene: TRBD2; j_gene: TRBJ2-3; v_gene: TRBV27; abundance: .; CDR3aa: CASSLGTRDTQYF; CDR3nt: TGTGCCAGCAGTTTGGGGACTAGGGATACGCAGTATTTT
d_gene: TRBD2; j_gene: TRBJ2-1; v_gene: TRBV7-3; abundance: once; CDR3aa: CASSQWASGSHEQFF; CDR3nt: TGTGCCAGCAGCCAATGGGCTAGCGGGAGCCATGAGCAGTTCTTC
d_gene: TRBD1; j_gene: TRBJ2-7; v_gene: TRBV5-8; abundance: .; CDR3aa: CASSTWTGDEQYF; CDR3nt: TGTGCCAGCAGCACCTGGACAGGGGACGAGCAGTACTTC
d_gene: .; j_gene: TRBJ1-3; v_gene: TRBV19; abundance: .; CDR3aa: CASSIGRDSGNTIYF; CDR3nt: TGTGCCAGTAGTATCGGACGGGACTCTGGAAACACCATATATTTT
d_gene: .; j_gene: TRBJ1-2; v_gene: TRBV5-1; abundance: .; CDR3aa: CASSLGGGAYGYTF; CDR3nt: TGCGCCAGCAGCTTGGGTGGGGGGGCCTATGGCTACACCTTC
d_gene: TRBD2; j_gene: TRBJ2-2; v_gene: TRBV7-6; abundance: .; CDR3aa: CASSPRALAGGPDTGELFF; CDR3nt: TGTGCCAGCAGCCCTAGGGCACTAGCGGGAGGGCCAGACACCGGGGAGCTGTTTTTT
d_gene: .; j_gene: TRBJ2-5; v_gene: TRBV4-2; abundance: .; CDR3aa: CASSQGGAAQETQYF; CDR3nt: TGTGCCAGCAGCCAGGGTGGAGCGGCCCAAGAGACCCAGTACTTC
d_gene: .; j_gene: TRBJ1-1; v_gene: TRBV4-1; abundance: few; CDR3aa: CASSQDRDIPAMNTEAFF; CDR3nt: TGCGCCAGCAGCCAAGACCGAGACATTCCCGCAATGAACACTGAAGCTTTCTTT
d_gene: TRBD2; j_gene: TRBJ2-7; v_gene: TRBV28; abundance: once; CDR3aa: CASSATSGILYEQYF; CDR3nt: TGTGCCAGCAGTGCGACTAGCGGGATCCTTTACGAGCAGTACTTC
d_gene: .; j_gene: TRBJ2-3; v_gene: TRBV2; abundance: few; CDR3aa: CATRGRTDTQYF; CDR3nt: TGTGCCACCAGAGGGAGAACAGATACGCAGTATTTT
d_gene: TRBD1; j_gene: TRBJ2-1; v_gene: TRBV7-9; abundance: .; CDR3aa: CASSSGTGYGSEQFF; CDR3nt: TGTGCCAGCAGCTCTGGGACAGGGTATGGCAGTGAGCAGTTCTTC
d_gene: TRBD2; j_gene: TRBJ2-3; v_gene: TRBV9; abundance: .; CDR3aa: CASSVGGRGQDTQYF; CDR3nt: TGTGCCAGCAGCGTGGGCGGGAGAGGGCAAGATACGCAGTATTTT
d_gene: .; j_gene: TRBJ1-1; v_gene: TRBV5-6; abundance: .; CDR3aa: CASTSRAGGKAFF; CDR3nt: TGTGCCAGCACCTCCCGAGCGGGCGGGAAAGCTTTCTTT